This is a list of T cell receptor beta chains from one sample in a study of OX40 agonist ivuxolimab in advanced cancers. The data were produced by immunoSEQ multiplex PCR, yet TCRdb's version contains in-frame clones alone and is incomplete. In the table there are over 65,000 clones, about 83% of which are singletons. The sequences come from CD4+ or CD8+ T cells sorted from blood, collected in a trial of the OX40 agonist ivuxolimab. All receptors derive from an adult with an advanced solid tumor such as melanoma, head and neck, liver or kidney cancer. Both conserved end residues are part of each CDR3. The D gene is left open where the match is weak. Clone size is stated in some rows and not others, as once, few, many or a class when expanded.

once	NA	TRBV13	TRBJ2-7	CASSLGGEQYF	TGTGCCAGCAGCCTTGGGGGCGAGCAGTACTTC
NA	NA	TRBV6-1	TRBJ1-1	CASSFEGTEAFF	TGTGCCAGCAGCTTTGAGGGAACTGAAGCTTTCTTT
NA	NA	TRBV29-1	TRBJ1-1	CSVSRTLMNTEAFF	TGCAGCGTCTCTCGGACATTAATGAACACTGAAGCTTTCTTT
NA	NA	TRBV5-8	TRBJ1-5	CASRRRGGNQPQHF	TGTGCCAGCAGACGGAGGGGCGGCAATCAGCCCCAGCATTTT
NA	NA	TRBV7-8	TRBJ2-1	CASSLLTGSYNEQFF	TGTGCCAGCAGCTTACTAACAGGGTCCTACAATGAGCAGTTCTTC
once	TRBD1	TRBV7-7	TRBJ2-5	CASSRDRGRPETQYF	TGTGCCAGCAGCCGGGACAGGGGAAGGCCAGAGACCCAGTACTTC
NA	NA	TRBV6-1	TRBJ1-2	CASSPLDVPPGYTF	TGTGCCAGCAGCCCACTAGACGTTCCGCCTGGCTACACCTTC
NA	NA	TRBV11-2	TRBJ1-2	CASSLSAGGHYGYTF	TGTGCCAGCAGCTTATCCGCGGGGGGCCACTATGGCTACACCTTC
once	NA	TRBV28	TRBJ1-2	CASSTPTGTQGGYTF	TGTGCCAGCAGTACACCCACCGGGACTCAAGGCGGCTACACCTTC
NA	TRBD1	TRBV5-1	TRBJ2-7	CASSSRSGQGIRSYEQYF	TGCGCCAGCAGCAGCCGATCGGGACAGGGGATTAGGTCCTACGAGCAGTACTTC
NA	NA	TRBV7-8	TRBJ2-7	CASSSYGQGAYEQYF	TGTGCCAGCAGCTCATACGGTCAAGGGGCGTACGAGCAGTACTTC
NA	NA	TRBV7-2	TRBJ1-1	CASSLMGASNTEAFF	TGTGCCAGCAGCCTTATGGGGGCCTCGAACACTGAAGCTTTCTTT
NA	NA	TRBV9	TRBJ2-5	CASSVDSQETQYF	TGTGCCAGCAGCGTAGACAGCCAAGAGACCCAGTACTTC
NA	TRBD1	TRBV4-3	TRBJ1-3	CASSSTGGGGNTIYF	TGCGCCAGCAGCTCAACAGGGGGCGGCGGAAACACCATATATTTT
NA	TRBD2	TRBV7-2	TRBJ2-3	CATTSGGPDTQYF	TGTGCCACTACTAGCGGGGGTCCAGATACGCAGTATTTT
NA	NA	TRBV5-1	TRBJ1-2	CASSLGVFSRGDYGYTF	TGCGCCAGCAGCTTGGGGGTCTTTTCAAGGGGAGACTATGGCTACACCTTC
NA	NA	TRBV7-6	TRBJ1-1	CASSPYVAPDSNTEAFF	TGTGCCAGCAGCCCCTATGTTGCCCCGGACAGCAACACTGAAGCTTTCTTT
few	NA	TRBV6-5	TRBJ1-2	CASSYTDSRDGYTF	TGTGCCAGCAGTTACACGGACAGTCGGGATGGCTACACCTTC
NA	NA	TRBV7-3	TRBJ1-1	CASSFSGGTSGTEAFF	TGTGCCAGCAGCTTTTCTGGGGGAACCTCGGGGACTGAAGCTTTCTTT
NA	NA	TRBV5-1	TRBJ2-5	CASSFEETQYF	TGCGCCAGCAGCTTCGAAGAGACCCAGTACTTC
NA	NA	TRBV6-1	TRBJ1-1	CASSPPQANTEAFF	TGTGCCAGCAGTCCCCCCCAGGCCAACACTGAAGCTTTCTTT
NA	NA	TRBV6-1	TRBJ2-5	CASSSQRGETQYF	TGTGCCAGCTCGTCCCAAAGAGGAGAGACCCAGTACTTC
NA	NA	TRBV4-1	TRBJ2-7	CASSQGRGGVSYEQYF	TGCGCCAGCAGCCAAGGCAGGGGGGGGGTCTCCTACGAGCAGTACTTC
NA	NA	TRBV28	TRBJ1-5	CASSPNVGGVNQPQHF	TGTGCCAGCAGCCCCAACGTGGGGGGGGTCAATCAGCCCCAGCATTTT
NA	TRBD2	TRBV27	TRBJ2-2	CASRTSGSVNTGELFF	TGTGCCAGCCGGACTAGCGGGAGCGTAAACACCGGGGAGCTGTTTTTT
few	NA	TRBV6-1	TRBJ2-7	CASSDNFNYEQYF	TGTGCCAGCAGTGACAACTTTAATTACGAGCAGTACTTC
NA	TRBD1	TRBV5-6	TRBJ1-3	CASSPLTGTGNTIYF	TGTGCCAGCAGCCCCTTGACAGGGACCGGAAACACCATATATTTT
NA	NA	TRBV5-6	TRBJ2-2	CASSLGRVPGELFF	TGTGCCAGCAGCTTGGGACGGGTCCCCGGGGAGCTGTTTTTT
few	NA	TRBV10-2	TRBJ1-5	CASSESTGYQPQHF	TGCGCCAGCAGTGAGTCCACGGGGTATCAGCCCCAGCATTTT
NA	NA	TRBV28	TRBJ1-5	CASRGEIALNQPQHF	TGTGCCAGCAGAGGGGAAATAGCCCTTAATCAGCCCCAGCATTTT
NA	TRBD2	TRBV5-1	TRBJ2-7	CASSSGLAGGLSYEQYF	TGCGCCAGCAGCTCGGGACTAGCGGGGGGCCTTAGCTACGAGCAGTACTTC
NA	NA	TRBV30	TRBJ1-5	CAWSVQEQQPQHF	TGTGCCTGGAGTGTGCAGGAGCAACAGCCCCAGCATTTT
NA	TRBD1	TRBV4-1	TRBJ1-5	CASSQVVGQVSNQPQHF	TGCGCCAGCAGCCAAGTAGTTGGACAGGTTAGCAATCAGCCCCAGCATTTT
NA	NA	TRBV5-1	TRBJ1-5	CASSPTGNQPQHF	TGCGCCAGCAGCCCCACGGGGAATCAGCCCCAGCATTTT
NA	NA	TRBV30	TRBJ2-7	CAWKQTARGEQYF	TGTGCCTGGAAACAGACGGCCCGGGGTGAGCAGTACTTC
NA	NA	TRBV7-9	TRBJ2-3	CASSLLGDSTDTQYF	TGTGCCAGCAGCTTACTCGGGGATAGCACAGATACGCAGTATTTT
once	TRBD2	TRBV10-3	TRBJ2-3	CAISPGLETDTQYF	TGTGCCATCAGCCCGGGACTAGAGACAGATACGCAGTATTTT